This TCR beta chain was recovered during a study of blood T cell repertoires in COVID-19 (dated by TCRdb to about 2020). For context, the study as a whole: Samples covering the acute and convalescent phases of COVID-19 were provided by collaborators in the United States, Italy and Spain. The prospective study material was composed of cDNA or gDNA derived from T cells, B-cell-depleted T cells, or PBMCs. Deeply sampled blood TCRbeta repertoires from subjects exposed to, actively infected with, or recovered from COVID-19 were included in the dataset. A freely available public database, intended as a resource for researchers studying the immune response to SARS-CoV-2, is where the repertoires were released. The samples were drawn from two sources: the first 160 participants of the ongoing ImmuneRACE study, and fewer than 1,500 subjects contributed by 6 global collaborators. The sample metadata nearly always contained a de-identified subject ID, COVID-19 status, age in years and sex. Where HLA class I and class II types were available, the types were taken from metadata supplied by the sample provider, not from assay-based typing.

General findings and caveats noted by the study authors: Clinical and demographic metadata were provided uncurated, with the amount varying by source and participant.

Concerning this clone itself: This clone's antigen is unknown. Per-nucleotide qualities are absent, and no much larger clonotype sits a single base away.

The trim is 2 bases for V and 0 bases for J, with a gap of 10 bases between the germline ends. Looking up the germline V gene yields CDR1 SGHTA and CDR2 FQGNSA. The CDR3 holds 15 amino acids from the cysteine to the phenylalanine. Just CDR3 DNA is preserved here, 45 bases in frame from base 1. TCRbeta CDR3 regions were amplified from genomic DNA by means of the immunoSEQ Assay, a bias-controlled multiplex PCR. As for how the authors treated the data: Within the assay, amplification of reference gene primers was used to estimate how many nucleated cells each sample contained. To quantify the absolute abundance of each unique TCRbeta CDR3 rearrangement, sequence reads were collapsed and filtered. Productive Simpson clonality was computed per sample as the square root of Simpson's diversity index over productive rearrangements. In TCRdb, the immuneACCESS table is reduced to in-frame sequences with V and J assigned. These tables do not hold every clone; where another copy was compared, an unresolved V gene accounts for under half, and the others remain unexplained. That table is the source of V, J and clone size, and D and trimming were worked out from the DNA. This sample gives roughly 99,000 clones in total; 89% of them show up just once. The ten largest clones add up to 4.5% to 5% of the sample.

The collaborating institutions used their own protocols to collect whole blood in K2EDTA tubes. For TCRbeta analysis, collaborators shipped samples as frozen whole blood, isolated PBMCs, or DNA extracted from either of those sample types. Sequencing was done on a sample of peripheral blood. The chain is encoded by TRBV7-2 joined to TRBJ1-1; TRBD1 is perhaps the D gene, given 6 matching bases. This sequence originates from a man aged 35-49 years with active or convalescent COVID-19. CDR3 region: CASSLQGSMNTEAFF. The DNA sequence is TGTGCCAGCAGCTTACAGGGGTCGATGAACACTGAAGCTTTCTTT.